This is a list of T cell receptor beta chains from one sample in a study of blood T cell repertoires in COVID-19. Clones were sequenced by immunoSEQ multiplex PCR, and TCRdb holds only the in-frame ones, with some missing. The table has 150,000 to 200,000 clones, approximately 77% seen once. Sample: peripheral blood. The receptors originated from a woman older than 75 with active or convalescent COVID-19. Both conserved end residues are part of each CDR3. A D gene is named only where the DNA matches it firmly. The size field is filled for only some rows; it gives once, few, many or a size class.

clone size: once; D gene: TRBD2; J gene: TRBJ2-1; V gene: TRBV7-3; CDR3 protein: CASSPTSGWDVDEQFF; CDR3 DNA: TGTGCCAGCAGCCCGACTAGCGGGTGGGATGTCGATGAGCAGTTCTTC
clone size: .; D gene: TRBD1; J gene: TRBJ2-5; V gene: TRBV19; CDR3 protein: CASSIARDRGETQYF; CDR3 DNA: TGTGCCAGTAGTATAGCCCGGGACAGGGGTGAGACCCAGTACTTC
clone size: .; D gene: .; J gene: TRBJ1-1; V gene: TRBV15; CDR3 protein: CATSSGGGNTEAFF; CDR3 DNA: TGTGCCACCAGCAGTGGTGGGGGCAACACTGAAGCTTTCTTT
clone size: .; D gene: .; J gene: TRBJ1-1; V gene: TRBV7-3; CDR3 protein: CASSQQPNTEAFF; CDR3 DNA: TGTGCCAGCAGTCAACAGCCGAACACTGAAGCTTTCTTT
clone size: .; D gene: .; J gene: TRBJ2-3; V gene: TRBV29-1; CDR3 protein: CSGFGDTQYF; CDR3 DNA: TGCAGCGGATTCGGGGATACGCAGTATTTT
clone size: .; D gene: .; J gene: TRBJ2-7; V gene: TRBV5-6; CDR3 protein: CASSRETGDFYYEQYF; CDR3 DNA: TGTGCCAGCAGTAGAGAAACAGGGGACTTTTACTACGAGCAGTACTTC
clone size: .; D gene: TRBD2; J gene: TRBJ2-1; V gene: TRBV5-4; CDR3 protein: CASSLALAGVNEQFF; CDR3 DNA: TGTGCCAGCAGCTTGGCTCTAGCGGGAGTCAATGAGCAGTTCTTC
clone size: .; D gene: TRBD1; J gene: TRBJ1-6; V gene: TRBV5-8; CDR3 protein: CASSSTRDRGSPLHF; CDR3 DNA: TGTGCCAGCAGCTCGACCAGGGACAGGGGATCACCCCTCCACTTT
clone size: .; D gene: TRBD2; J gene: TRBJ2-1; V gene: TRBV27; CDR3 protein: CASSPLPRTSKDYNEQFF; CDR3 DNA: TGTGCCAGCAGTCCCCTCCCCCGGACTAGCAAAGATTACAATGAGCAGTTCTTC
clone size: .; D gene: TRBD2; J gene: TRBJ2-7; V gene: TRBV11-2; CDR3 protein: CASSLLAGGNEQYF; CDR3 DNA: TGTGCCAGCAGCTTACTAGCGGGAGGAAACGAGCAGTACTTC
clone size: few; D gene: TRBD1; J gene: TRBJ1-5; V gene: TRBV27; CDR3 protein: CASSSLRGQGDNQPQHF; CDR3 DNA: TGTGCCAGCAGTTCCCTCCGTGGACAGGGGGACAATCAGCCCCAGCATTTT
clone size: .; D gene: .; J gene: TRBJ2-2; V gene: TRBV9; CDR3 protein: CASSSPVAGGNTGELFF; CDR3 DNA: TGTGCCAGCAGCTCCCCGGTAGCAGGAGGGAACACCGGGGAGCTGTTTTTT
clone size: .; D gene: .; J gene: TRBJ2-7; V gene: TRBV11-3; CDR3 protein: CASSPGGRGSREQYF; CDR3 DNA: TGTGCCAGCAGCCCCGGCGGCAGGGGATCGCGGGAGCAGTACTTC
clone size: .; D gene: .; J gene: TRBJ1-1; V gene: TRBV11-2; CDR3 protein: CASSLSPGNTEAFF; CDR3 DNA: TGTGCCAGCAGCTTATCACCGGGGAACACTGAAGCTTTCTTT
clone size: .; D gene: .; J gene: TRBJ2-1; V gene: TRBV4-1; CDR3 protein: CASSMGATTGDEQFF; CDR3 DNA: TGCGCCAGCAGTATGGGAGCGACTACGGGGGATGAGCAGTTCTTC
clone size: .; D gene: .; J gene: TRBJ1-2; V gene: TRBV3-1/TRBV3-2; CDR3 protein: CASSQAGLGYTF; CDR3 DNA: TGTGCCAGCAGCCAAGCAGGGCTTGGCTACACCTTC
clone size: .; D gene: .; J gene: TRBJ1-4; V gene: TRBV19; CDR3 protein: CASSRGPDMREKLFF; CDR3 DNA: TGTGCCAGTAGTCGCGGGCCAGACATGAGGGAAAAACTGTTTTTT
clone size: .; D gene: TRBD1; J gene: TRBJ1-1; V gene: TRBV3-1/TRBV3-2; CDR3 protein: CASSQRTGGGGEAFF; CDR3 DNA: TGTGCCAGCAGCCAACGGACAGGGGGCGGAGGGGAAGCTTTCTTT
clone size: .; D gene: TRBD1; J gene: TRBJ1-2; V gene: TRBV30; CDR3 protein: CAWGTGLNYGYTF; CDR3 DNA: TGTGCCTGGGGGACAGGGCTTAACTATGGCTACACCTTC
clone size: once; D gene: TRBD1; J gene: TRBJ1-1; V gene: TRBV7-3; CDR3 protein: CASSLVQGSTEAFF; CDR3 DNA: TGTGCCAGCAGCTTGGTACAGGGGAGCACTGAAGCTTTCTTT
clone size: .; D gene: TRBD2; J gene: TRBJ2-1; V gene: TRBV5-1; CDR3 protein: CASSFSGSTDEQFF; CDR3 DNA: TGCGCCAGCAGCTTTAGCGGGAGTACGGATGAGCAGTTCTTC
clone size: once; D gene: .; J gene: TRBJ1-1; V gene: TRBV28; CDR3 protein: CASSATREGNTEAFF; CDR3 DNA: TGTGCCAGCAGCGCCACGAGGGAGGGGAACACTGAAGCTTTCTTT
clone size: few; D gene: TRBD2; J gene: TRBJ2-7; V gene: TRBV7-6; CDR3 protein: CASSLESGRSYEQYF; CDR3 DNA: TGTGCCAGCAGCTTAGAGAGCGGGAGGTCCTACGAGCAGTACTTC
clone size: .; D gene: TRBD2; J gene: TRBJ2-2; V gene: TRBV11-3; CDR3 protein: CASSPGGGGRAVGELFF; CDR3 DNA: TGTGCCAGCAGCCCAGGTGGGGGCGGGAGGGCCGTCGGGGAGCTGTTTTTT
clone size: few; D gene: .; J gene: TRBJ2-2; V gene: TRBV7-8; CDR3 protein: CASIKDSSTGELFF; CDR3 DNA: TGTGCCAGCATTAAGGACTCCTCCACCGGGGAGCTGTTTTTT
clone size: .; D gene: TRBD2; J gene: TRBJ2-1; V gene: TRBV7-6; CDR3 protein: CASSPGLAGRYNEQFF; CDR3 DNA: TGTGCCAGCAGCCCGGGACTAGCGGGACGTTACAATGAGCAGTTCTTC
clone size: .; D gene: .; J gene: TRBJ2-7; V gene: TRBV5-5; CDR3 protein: CASSLGPGSNYEQYF; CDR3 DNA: TGTGCCAGCAGCTTAGGACCGGGGTCCAACTACGAGCAGTACTTC
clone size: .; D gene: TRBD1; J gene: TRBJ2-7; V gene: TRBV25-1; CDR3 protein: CASLKPGQRYEQYF; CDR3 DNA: TGTGCCAGCCTGAAGCCGGGACAGAGATACGAGCAGTACTTC